These 27 T cell receptor beta chains were all obtained from the same sample, sequenced in a study of blood T cell repertoires in COVID-19. Here immunoSEQ multiplex PCR was the method, and the copy in TCRdb shows in-frame clones only, minus some. Of roughly 250,000 clones in the sample, 83% were seen once. Sequenced sample: peripheral blood. These receptors were collected from a human donor in a cohort sampled during active COVID-19.

As to this clone: One junction end does not reproduce the germline sequence, and a read error may be involved. This rearrangement joins TRBV12-3 or TRBV12-4 to TRBJ2-4, with D perhaps TRBD2 (6 bases). CDR3 length equals 11 residues. CDR3 sequence (DNA): TGTGCCAGCAGTTTAGGTTCGGGGGTCGACTTC. Translated: CASSLGSGVDF.

V is TRBV24-1 and J is TRBJ2-5; 7 bases fit TRBD1. This CDR3 region has 15 residues. From germline, CDR1 is KGHDR and CDR2 SFDVKD. Losses at the gene ends were 2 bases for V and 3 bases for J; bases not matched to a gene: 5. DNA for the CDR3: TGTGCCACCAGTGATTCGCTCGACAGGGAAGAGACCCAGTACTTC. It specifies CATSDSLDREETQYF.

CDR3 sequence (DNA): TGCGCCAGCAGCTTGGTTGGGTCCGGGGAGACCCAGTACTTC. Encoded protein: CASSLVGSGETQYF. This chain joins TRBV5-1 and TRBJ2-5; D is unclear. This CDR3 is built from 14 residues. Germline V lookup: CDR1 SGHRS, CDR2 YFSETQ. V lost 0 bases and J 5 bases, leaving 11 bases between the germline ends.

This rearrangement joins TRBV21-1 to TRBJ2-7; the DNA was not used to check the table's D call, TRBD2. TRBV21-1 is deemed a pseudogene. CDR3 length: 14 residues. In nucleotides, the CDR3 is TGTGCCAGCAGCCAACCGGGACTAGTCTACGAGCAGTACTTC. Translating gives CASSQPGLVYEQYF.

This clone appeared a few times. The chain uses TRBV5-1 and TRBJ1-5; perhaps TRBD1 as D (5 bases). Trimming took 0 bases from V and 5 from J, leaving 9 bases between them. The CDR3 covers 14 residues. The germline V gene has CDR1 SGHRS and CDR2 YFSETQ. The CDR3 reads CASSLAGPDQPQHF. CDR3 coding DNA: TGCGCCAGCAGCTTGGCAGGGCCCGATCAGCCCCAGCATTTT.

The genes are TRBV27 and TRBJ1-5, with 9 bases identical to TRBD1. Germline V gene lookup returns CDR1 MNHEY and CDR2 SMNVEV (reference sequence). CDR3 length: 15 residues. The junction had 5 bases not matched to a gene; V was cut back by 5 bases and J by 3 bases. The DNA for the CDR3 is TGTGCCAGCAGTCGAGGACAGGGGTTCAATCAGCCCCAGCATTTT. Protein: CASSRGQGFNQPQHF.

This rearrangement joins TRBV10-2 to TRBJ2-2; no definite D call. The CDR3 length is 14 residues. CDR1 is WSHSY, CDR2 SAAADI, per germline. The ends were cut back, 5 bases at V and 4 bases at J, with 11 bases in the middle. CDR3: CASSRAELTGELFF. The CDR3 coding sequence is TGCGCCAGCAGTAGAGCCGAACTCACCGGGGAGCTGTTTTTT.

This clone was recorded only once. The chain combines TRBV24-1 with TRBJ2-1, with 8 positions matching TRBD1. The trim removed 2 bases at V and 2 bases at J, leaving 4 bases unmatched. Germline V gene data show CDR1 as KGHDR and CDR2 as SFDVKD. The CDR3 covers 16 residues. The CDR3 DNA is TGTGCCACCAGTGATTGGACAGGGATAACCTACAATGAGCAGTTCTTC. It yields the protein CATSDWTGITYNEQFF.

The V gene is TRBV2, the J gene TRBJ2-5; D might be TRBD1 (5 bases). V dropped 4 bases and J dropped 1 base, with 13 bases sitting between them. CDR3 size: 15 residues. The V gene's germline CDR1 is SNHLY and CDR2 FYNNEI. In nucleotides, the CDR3 is TGTGCCAGCAGTGGGTGGGGCGTAGCCCAAGAGACCCAGTACTTC. Amino acid sequence: CASSGWGVAQETQYF.

The chain joins TRBV7-9 to TRBJ2-7, with TRBD1 matching 9 bases. V lost 5 bases to trimming and J lost 3 bases; unmatched junction nucleotides: 8. The CDR3 sequence is 15 residues long. In germline, CDR1 is SEHNR, CDR2 FQNEAQ (reference sequence). This CDR3 is CASSGHGTGLYEQYF. The CDR3 DNA follows: TGTGCCAGCAGCGGGCACGGGACAGGGCTCTACGAGCAGTACTTC.

The chain has TRBV24-1 and TRBJ1-2; D ambiguous. This CDR3 is built from 14 residues. The ends were cut back, 3 bases at V and 7 bases at J, with 14 bases in the middle. Germline V gene sequence: CDR1 KGHDR, CDR2 SFDVKD. The CDR3 bases are TGTGCCACCAGTGATGCGACCCCGGAGGGTGGCTACACCTTC. Its translation is CATSDATPEGGYTF.

The J gene is TRBJ2-3, the V gene TRBV5-1, with a tentative D call TRBD2 (7 bases). The CDR3 loop spans 15 amino acids. The germline CDR1 and CDR2 sequences are SGHRS and YFSETQ. Trimming took 0 bases from V and 2 from J, leaving 10 bases between them. The CDR3 bases are TGCGCCAGCAGCTTGGGCGGGGGCAACACAGATACGCAGTATTTT. It encodes CASSLGGGNTDTQYF.

The rearrangement links TRBV27 to TRBJ1-1; TRBD1 matches 7 bases. CDR1 is MNHEY and CDR2 is SMNVEV in the germline V gene (reference sequence). The CDR3 is 13 residues long. The J segment lost 4 bases and the V segment lost 5 bases, leaving 4 bases of the junction unmatched. The CDR3 loop is CASSIYRGTEAFF. The CDR3 DNA reads as TGTGCCAGCAGTATTTACAGGGGCACTGAAGCTTTCTTT.

The chain employs TRBV10-3 and TRBJ1-1; 7 nucleotides line up with TRBD1. V gave up 0 bases and J gave up 3 bases; unmatched junction bases: 4. CDR1 and CDR2 from the germline V gene are ENHRY and SYGVKD. The CDR3 totals 15 residues. The chain's CDR3 is CAISESTQGDTEAFF. CDR3 nucleotide sequence: TGTGCCATCAGTGAGTCGACGCAGGGGGACACTGAAGCTTTCTTT.

The chain links TRBV30 to TRBJ1-3; unclear D gene. Trimming removed 1 base at V and 4 bases at J, with 11 bases between. CDR3 length: 14 residues. CDR1 is GTSNPN, CDR2 SVGIG, per germline (reference sequence). CDR3 nucleotides: TGTGCCTGGAGTGGAGGGCAGTACGGAAACACCATATATTTT. This gives the protein CAWSGGQYGNTIYF.

This chain connects TRBV10-1 to TRBJ2-1; TRBD2 matches at 10 bases. CDR3 length equals 14 residues. V was clipped by 6 bases and J by 8 bases; unmatched bases: 7. CDR1 is WNHNN, CDR2 SYGVQD, per germline (reference sequence). CDR3 in DNA: TGCGCCAGCAGGCCGGGACTAGCGTCGGATGAGCAGTTCTTC. Translation: CASRPGLASDEQFF.

The chain combines TRBV10-2 with TRBJ2-3; 8 bases are a match to TRBD1. The CDR3 is 15 amino acids. V trimming: 5 bases; J trimming: 6 bases; junction bases outside the gene matches: 10. Germline-derived CDR1 and CDR2 are WSHSY and SAAADI. Written as DNA, the CDR3 is TGCGCCAGCAGTCCGCGGACAGGGAGATCCGATACGCAGTATTTT. Its protein product is CASSPRTGRSDTQYF.

The rearrangement uses TRBV15 and TRBJ2-5; 8 bases agree with TRBD1. The J segment lost 3 bases and the V segment lost 1 base, leaving 16 bases of the junction unmatched. Per germline, CDR1 LNHNV and CDR2 YYDKDF (reference sequence). The CDR3 has 19 amino acids. CDR3 amino acids: CATSRGTGTGRTLKETQYF. The CDR3 DNA is TGTGCCACCAGCAGAGGAACCGGGACAGGAAGAACCTTGAAAGAGACCCAGTACTTC. The variable domain in full, completed from reference TRBV15 and TRBJ2-5, reads DAMVIQNPRYQVTQFGKPVTLSCSQTLNHNVMYWYQQKSSQAPKLLFHYYDKDFNNEADTPDNFQSRRPNTSFCFLDIRSPGLGDTAMYLCATSRGTGTGRTLKETQYFGPGTRLLVL.

This clone came up once. The rearrangement joins TRBV5-8 to TRBJ2-3, with D maybe TRBD2 (6 bases). The CDR3 spans 14 residues. V was cut by 7 bases and J by 5 bases, with 17 bases left in between. Germline CDR1 is SGHTS and CDR2 is YDEGEE. Here the CDR3 DNA reads TGTGCCAGCGCTTTCCCGGGGCGGGAAGATACGCAGTATTTT. It codes for CASAFPGREDTQYF.

The rearrangement joins TRBV5-4 to TRBJ1-2; the D gene is possibly TRBD1 (6 bases). V was clipped by 4 bases and J by 0 bases, with 19 bases between them. Germline CDR1 is SGHNT and CDR2 is YYREEE (reference sequence). The CDR3 contains 17 residues. This chain's CDR3 is CASSGRSGGRTNYGYTF. DNA for the CDR3: TGTGCCAGCAGCGGGCGATCCGGGGGGCGGACTAACTATGGCTACACCTTC.

V and J are TRBV7-9 and TRBJ1-1; 9 nucleotides match TRBD1. V gave up 1 base and J gave up 5 bases; unmatched junction bases: 8. CDR1 is SEHNR and CDR2 is FQNEAQ in the germline V gene (reference sequence). This CDR3 is built from 16 residues. CDR3 sequence (DNA): TGTGCCAGCAGCTTAGGCCTACAGGGGGCGCGGACTGAAGCTTTCTTT. It yields the protein CASSLGLQGARTEAFF.

CDR3 in amino acids: CASSLKARTVLGYTF. The DNA for the CDR3 is TGTGCCAGCAGCCTAAAGGCCCGAACAGTGCTTGGCTACACCTTC. This chain joins TRBV6-5 and TRBJ1-2; D ambiguous. V was cut by 6 bases and J by 7 bases, with 21 bases left in between. Germline loops: CDR1 MNHEY, CDR2 SVGAGI. This CDR3 spans 15 amino acids.

The J gene is TRBJ2-5, the V gene TRBV28; 7 bases agree with TRBD2. CDR1 is MDHEN, CDR2 SYDVKM, per germline. This CDR3 is 11 amino acids long. Germline trimming cut 5 bases from V and 9 bases from J; bases unmatched to any gene: 3. The CDR3 nucleotides read TGTGCCAGCAGTGGTCGGGAGGCCCAGTACTTC. Protein product: CASSGREAQYF.

The genes are TRBV9 and TRBJ2-5; D possibly corresponds to TRBD2 (6 bases). The length of the CDR3 is 21 residues. Germline loops: CDR1 SGDLS, CDR2 YYNGEE. Trimming stripped 0 bases from V and 2 bases from J, with 29 bases between. CDR3 coding DNA: TGTGCCAGCAGCGTAGCGCCCCAATCCGGGACTCGAGTGAACACGCAAGAGACCCAGTACTTC. This sequence encodes CASSVAPQSGTRVNTQETQYF.

The chain uses TRBV15 and TRBJ2-3; possible D gene TRBD2, 6 bases. The germline gives CDR1 LNHNV, CDR2 YYDKDF (reference sequence). The CDR3 totals 14 residues. The ends were cut back, 6 bases at V and 6 bases at J, with 16 bases in the middle. CDR3 DNA: TGTGCCACCAGGTCAGCCCGGGGGACCGATACGCAGTATTTT. This encodes CATRSARGTDTQYF.

The chain joins TRBV11-2 to TRBJ1-3; 7 bases align to TRBD1. V shed 4 bases, J shed 3 bases, and the junction held 3 bases outside the gene matches. Germline V gene sequence: CDR1 SGHAT, CDR2 FQNNGV. The CDR3 is 14 amino acids. This CDR3 is CASSWGQSGNTIYF. The CDR3 region has the DNA TGTGCCAGCAGCTGGGGACAGAGTGGAAACACCATATATTTT.

In this sample, this clone turned up many times. V and J are TRBV4-1 and TRBJ2-1; the D is unclear. Germline assignment: CDR1 MGHRA and CDR2 YSYEKL. The CDR3 runs 15 residues. Trimming cost V 1 base and J 7 bases, with 14 bases left between them. The CDR3 region is CASSQGALLRNEQFF. Here the CDR3 DNA reads TGCGCCAGCAGCCAAGGGGCCCTGTTAAGGAATGAGCAGTTCTTC.